This TCR beta chain was captured in a study of T cell responses to AZD1222 COVID-19 vaccine. Pooling covered second doses at about 4 or about 12 weeks. Remarks on this clone: Its antigen is currently unknown.

Study-level points and caveats: Among AZD1222 vaccinees, only six or seven were seropositive at baseline. Clonal diversity was possibly underestimated, and the donors were mostly white British, with more females. A rise in Spike-specific TCR breadth and depth followed two AZD1222 doses.

Clones were sequenced by immunoSEQ multiplex PCR, and TCRdb holds only the in-frame ones, with some missing. The table lists some 170,000 clones, approximately 94% of them singletons. The germline V gene encodes CDR1 GTSNPN and CDR2 SVGIG (reference sequence). Trimming removed 0 bases from V and 4 bases from J, with 9 bases in between. The CDR3 covers 13 residues. V gene TRBV30 combines with J gene TRBJ1-2, with D possibly matching TRBD1 (6 bases). The origin of this receptor is an adult who received the AZD1222 COVID-19 vaccine. Sequencing was performed on peripheral blood, taken 28 days after the second AZD1222 dose. Written as DNA, the CDR3 is TGTGCCTGGAGTGTGACGGACAGCTATGGCTACACCTTC. Translating it yields CAWSVTDSYGYTF.